The rows below give T cell receptor beta chains drawn from one sample of a study of vaccination and CD4 T cells after COVID-19. No antigen is known for these receptors. MiXCR, run by TCRdb on the PCR reads, gives a single entry per CDR3 protein. The sample shows about 11,000 distinct CDR3 sequences, 60% to 65% of them seen only once. Sequencing used CD4+ T cells from blood, cultured in vitro. The receptors were sampled from a human donor who had recovered from COVID-19. The CDR3 runs from the conserved cysteine through the conserved F or W. A D gene is named only where the DNA matches it firmly. Only part of the rows carry a size: once, few, many, or a class if the clone is expanded.

abundance	v_gene	j_gene	d_gene	CDR3aa	CDR3nt
few	TRBV2	TRBJ1-1	-	CASNGGRGNTEAFF	TGTGCCAGCAACGGGGGAAGGGGGAACACTGAAGCTTTCTTT
-	TRBV2	TRBJ2-1	-	CASSEDLDLTYNEQFF	TGTGCCAGCAGTGAAGATCTGGACCTTACCTACAATGAGCAGTTCTTC
-	TRBV10-3	TRBJ2-3	-	CAISEARMGRVMDTQYF	TGTGCCATCAGTGAGGCCCGGATGGGCAGAGTTATGGATACGCAGTATTTT
-	TRBV24-1	TRBJ2-2	-	CATSDTTSLLTGELFF	TGTGCCACCAGTGATACGACTAGTTTACTAACCGGGGAGCTGTTTTTT
-	TRBV6-2/TRBV6-3	TRBJ1-5	TRBD1	CASSYGTGVGGQPQHF	TGTGCCAGCAGTTACGGGACAGGGGTCGGCGGGCAGCCCCAGCATTTT
once	TRBV20-1	TRBJ2-7	-	CSAARGVLSEQYF	TGCAGTGCCGCAAGGGGGGTTCTCTCCGAGCAGTACTTC
-	TRBV5-1	TRBJ1-2	-	CASSLEAGRIATF	TGCGCCAGCAGCTTGGAGGCAGGGAGAATAGCCACCTTC
-	TRBV29-1	TRBJ2-1	-	CSVGADSYNEQFF	TGCAGCGTTGGTGCAGACTCCTACAATGAGCAGTTCTTC
-	TRBV6-2/TRBV6-3	TRBJ2-1	TRBD2	CASSAVPRTGGNEQFF	TGTGCCAGCAGCGCCGTCCCGAGGACGGGGGGCAATGAGCAGTTCTTC
few	TRBV2	TRBJ1-2	-	CASRDGSNYGYTF	TGTGCCAGCCGGGACGGCAGTAACTATGGCTACACCTTC
few	TRBV12-3/TRBV12-4	TRBJ1-1	-	CASSLPGGAEAFF	TGTGCCAGCAGCCTCCCGGGCGGAGCTGAAGCTTTCTTT
-	TRBV6-1	TRBJ1-2	TRBD1	CASTKTGTVNYGYTF	TGTGCCAGCACAAAGACCGGGACAGTAAACTATGGCTACACCTTC
once	TRBV7-6	TRBJ2-2	-	CASLQGSATGELFF	TGTGCCAGCCTACAAGGAAGCGCCACCGGGGAGCTGTTTTTT
-	TRBV20-1	TRBJ1-4	-	CSARNGPWDEKLFF	TGCAGTGCTAGAAATGGACCCTGGGATGAAAAACTGTTTTTT
-	TRBV7-8	TRBJ2-7	-	CASSLVPGPEAPNGQYF	TGTGCCAGCAGCTTAGTTCCGGGACCGGAGGCCCCCAACGGGCAGTACTTC
few	TRBV7-8	TRBJ2-1	-	CASTKLGSSYNEQFF	TGTGCCAGCACCAAACTTGGCAGCTCCTACAATGAGCAGTTCTTC
few	TRBV20-1	TRBJ2-3	-	CSARVGASSTDTQYF	TGCAGTGCTAGAGTAGGAGCTAGTTCAACAGATACGCAGTATTTT
-	TRBV11-3	TRBJ2-1	-	CASSLVGVGNEQFF	TGTGCCAGCAGCTTAGTCGGGGTGGGTAATGAGCAGTTCTTC
-	TRBV6-1	TRBJ1-1	TRBD1	CASSPTGTGNTEAFF	TGTGCCAGCAGTCCCACAGGGACAGGGAACACTGAAGCTTTCTTT
few	TRBV11-2	TRBJ2-7	TRBD1	CASSLGGRGIEQYF	TGTGCCAGCAGCTTAGGGGGCAGGGGGATCGAGCAGTACTTC
-	TRBV2	TRBJ1-2	-	CASKDGGRYYGYTF	TGTGCCAGCAAGGACGGCGGGAGGTACTATGGCTACACCTTC
-	TRBV19	TRBJ1-6	-	CASSNQGTKSPLHF	TGTGCCAGTAGTAATCAGGGAACGAAATCACCCCTCCACTTT
-	TRBV7-2	TRBJ2-5	TRBD2	CASSLIGGGAIETQYF	TGTGCCAGCAGCTTAATAGGCGGGGGGGCAATAGAGACCCAGTACTTC
-	TRBV6-2/TRBV6-3	TRBJ2-1	TRBD2	CASSYSRSSGIREQFF	TGTGCCAGCAGTTACTCGAGGTCTAGCGGGATTAGAGAGCAGTTCTTC
-	TRBV27	TRBJ2-7	-	CASSLSLGVTYEQYF	TGTGCCAGCAGTTTATCGCTGGGGGTTACCTACGAGCAGTACTTC
once	TRBV20-1	TRBJ2-2	TRBD2	CSARRGRWTSGTGELFF	TGCAGTGCTAGACGGGGTCGCTGGACTAGCGGCACCGGGGAGCTGTTTTTT
once	TRBV6-2/TRBV6-3	TRBJ1-1	-	CASRGGAEHTEAFF	TGTGCCAGCAGAGGCGGGGCAGAACACACTGAAGCTTTCTTT
-	TRBV9	TRBJ1-1	-	CASSVGGPNTEAFF	TGTGCCAGCAGCGTAGGGGGTCCTAACACTGAAGCTTTCTTT
-	TRBV12-3/TRBV12-4	TRBJ1-5	-	CASSWAGNHQPQHF	TGTGCCAGCAGTTGGGCAGGCAACCATCAGCCCCAGCATTTT
-	TRBV20-1	TRBJ1-1	-	CSARVQVEQGRNTEAFF	TGCAGTGCTAGAGTCCAGGTGGAGCAGGGAAGGAACACTGAAGCTTTCTTT
-	TRBV29-1	TRBJ1-6	-	CSVRQDNQAPLHF	TGCAGCGTCCGACAGGATAATCAGGCCCCCCTCCACTTT
-	TRBV20-1	TRBJ1-2	-	CSAELDRRGSYGYTF	TGCAGTGCTGAACTCGACAGGAGGGGGTCCTATGGCTACACCTTC
-	TRBV12-3/TRBV12-4	TRBJ1-1	-	CASSRQMNTEAFF	TGTGCCAGCAGTCGACAGATGAACACTGAAGCTTTCTTT
-	TRBV7-3	TRBJ2-5	-	CASSLTVGGRETQYF	TGTGCCAGCAGCTTAACAGTGGGGGGTCGAGAGACCCAGTACTTC
-	TRBV3-1	TRBJ2-1	TRBD2	CASSQFERGSSYNEQFF	TGTGCCAGCAGCCAATTCGAGCGGGGGAGCTCCTACAATGAGCAGTTCTTC
-	TRBV6-5	TRBJ1-1	-	CASSYGYSAPEAFF	TGTGCCAGCAGTTACGGCTATTCGGCCCCTGAAGCTTTCTTT
once	TRBV20-1	TRBJ2-1	TRBD2	CSAAWLADNEQFF	TGCAGTGCTGCTTGGCTAGCGGACAATGAGCAGTTCTTC
-	TRBV6-5	TRBJ1-2	-	CASSYSGIYGYTF	TGTGCCAGCAGTTACTCGGGGATTTATGGCTACACCTTC
-	TRBV10-3	TRBJ2-3	-	CASKEAGTDTQYF	TGTGCCAGCAAAGAGGCAGGCACAGATACGCAGTATTTT
large	TRBV6-2/TRBV6-3	TRBJ1-3	-	CASTQAGTGNTIYF	TGTGCCAGCACCCAAGCAGGGACTGGAAACACCATATATTTT
-	TRBV30	TRBJ2-4	-	CAWSPPGGIQYF	TGTGCCTGGAGTCCCCCTGGGGGCATTCAGTACTTC
once	TRBV12-3/TRBV12-4	TRBJ2-7	TRBD2	CASSPWRAGGLHYEQYF	TGTGCCAGCAGTCCCTGGAGGGCGGGGGGCCTTCACTACGAGCAGTACTTC
-	TRBV19	TRBJ1-3	TRBD1	CATTRQGANTIYF	TGTGCCACCACACGACAGGGGGCAAACACCATATATTTT
-	TRBV5-8	TRBJ1-2	-	CASSQAASYGYTF	TGTGCCAGCAGCCAGGCAGCCAGCTATGGCTACACCTTC
-	TRBV20-1	TRBJ1-4	-	CSARAGNEKLFF	TGCAGTGCTCGCGCGGGGAATGAAAAACTGTTTTTT
-	TRBV19	TRBJ1-5	-	CASSEGGGNQPQHF	TGTGCCAGTAGTGAGGGGGGGGGCAATCAGCCCCAGCATTTT
few	TRBV27	TRBJ1-1	-	CASSLPGATEAFF	TGTGCCAGCAGTTTACCAGGGGCCACTGAAGCTTTCTTT
few	TRBV15	TRBJ2-5	-	CATRAPGTLPGTQYF	TGTGCCACCAGGGCCCCCGGGACACTACCTGGGACCCAGTACTTC
-	TRBV24-1	TRBJ1-1	-	CATSERTWGEAFF	TGTGCCACCAGTGAGCGGACCTGGGGTGAAGCTTTCTTT
few	TRBV6-1	TRBJ2-3	TRBD2	CASSELAGGPDTQYF	TGTGCCAGCAGTGAACTAGCGGGAGGGCCAGATACGCAGTATTTT
-	TRBV2	TRBJ2-7	-	CASSPAVPYEQYF	TGTGCCAGCAGCCCCGCAGTCCCCTACGAGCAGTACTTC